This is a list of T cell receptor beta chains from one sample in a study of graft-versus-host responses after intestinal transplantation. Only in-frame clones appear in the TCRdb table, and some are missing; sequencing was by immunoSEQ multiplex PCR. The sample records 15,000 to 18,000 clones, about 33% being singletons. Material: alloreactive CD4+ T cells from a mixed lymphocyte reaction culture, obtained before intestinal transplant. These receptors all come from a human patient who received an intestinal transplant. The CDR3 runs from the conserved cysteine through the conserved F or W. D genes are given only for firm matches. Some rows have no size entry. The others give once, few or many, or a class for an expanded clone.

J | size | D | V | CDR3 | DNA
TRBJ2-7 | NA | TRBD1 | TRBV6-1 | CASRADRGPYEQYF | TGTGCCAGCAGGGCGGACAGGGGACCCTACGAGCAGTACTTC
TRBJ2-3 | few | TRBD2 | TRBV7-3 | CASSPGERGITDTQYF | TGTGCCAGCAGCCCGGGGGAGCGGGGGATCACAGATACGCAGTATTTT
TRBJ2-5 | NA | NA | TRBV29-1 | CSVEPAETQYF | TGCAGCGTTGAACCCGCGGAGACCCAGTACTTC
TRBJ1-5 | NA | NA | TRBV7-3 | CASSSWEGNQPQHF | TGTGCCAGCAGCTCTTGGGAGGGCAATCAGCCCCAGCATTTT
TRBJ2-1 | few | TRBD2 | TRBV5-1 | CASSLWTSGNNEQFF | TGCGCCAGCAGCTTGTGGACTAGCGGGAACAATGAGCAGTTCTTC
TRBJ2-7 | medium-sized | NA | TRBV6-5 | CASSLPLPGEQYF | TGTGCCAGCAGTCTACCACTCCCGGGGGAGCAGTACTTC
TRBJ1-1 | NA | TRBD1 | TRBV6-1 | CASSPSTGRDTEAFF | TGTGCCAGCAGTCCCTCGACAGGGAGGGACACTGAAGCTTTCTTT
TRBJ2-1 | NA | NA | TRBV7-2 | CASSLLLSGSQFF | TGTGCCAGCAGCTTACTGTTATCGGGTTCGCAGTTCTTC
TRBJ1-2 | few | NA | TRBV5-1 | CASSPLGQGYGYTF | TGCGCCAGCAGCCCACTAGGGCAGGGCTATGGCTACACCTTC
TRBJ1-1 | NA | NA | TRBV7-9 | CASSLGTGRVGTEAFF | TGTGCCAGCAGCTTAGGTACAGGGAGGGTCGGCACTGAAGCTTTCTTT
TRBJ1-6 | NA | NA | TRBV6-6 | CASRNQGVGNSPLHF | TGTGCCAGCAGGAATCAGGGTGTTGGTAATTCACCCCTCCACTTT
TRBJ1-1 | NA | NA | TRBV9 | CASSVARGGAEAFF | TGTGCCAGCAGCGTAGCGAGGGGGGGGGCTGAAGCTTTCTTT
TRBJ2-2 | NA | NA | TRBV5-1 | CASSLLSQGSGELFF | TGCGCCAGCAGCTTGCTAAGTCAGGGGTCCGGGGAGCTGTTTTTT
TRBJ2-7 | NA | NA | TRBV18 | CASSPSTDVYDEQYF | TGTGCCAGCTCACCTTCAACTGACGTGTACGACGAGCAGTACTTC
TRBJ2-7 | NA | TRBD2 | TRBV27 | CASRPWASGGYEQYF | TGTGCCAGCAGGCCTTGGGCTAGCGGGGGTTACGAGCAGTACTTC
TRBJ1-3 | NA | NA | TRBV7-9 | CASSKDGVSGNTIYF | TGTGCCAGCAGCAAAGACGGGGTCTCTGGAAACACCATATATTTT
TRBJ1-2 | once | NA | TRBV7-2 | CASSLDGRGRGYTF | TGTGCCAGCAGCTTAGACGGCAGGGGTCGCGGCTACACCTTC
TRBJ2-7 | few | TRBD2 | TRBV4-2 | CASSQTTSGYEQYF | TGTGCCAGCAGCCAAACGACTAGCGGCTACGAGCAGTACTTC
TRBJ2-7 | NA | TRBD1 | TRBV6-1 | CACEVGDRPTYEQYF | TGTGCCTGCGAGGTCGGGGACAGACCCACCTACGAGCAGTACTTC
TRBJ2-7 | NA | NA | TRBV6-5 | CASCYGTRHEQYF | TGTGCCAGCTGTTACGGGACTCGACACGAGCAGTACTTC
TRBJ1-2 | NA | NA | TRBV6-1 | CATGSAGRGYTF | TGTGCCACAGGATCGGCGGGGCGAGGCTACACCTTC
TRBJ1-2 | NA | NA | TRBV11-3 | CASSSLFHLGKTYGYTF | TGTGCCAGCAGCTCACTCTTCCATCTCGGAAAGACCTATGGCTACACCTTC
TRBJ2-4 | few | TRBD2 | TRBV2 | CASSELAGGKNIQYF | TGTGCCAGCAGTGAGCTAGCGGGGGGTAAAAACATTCAGTACTTC
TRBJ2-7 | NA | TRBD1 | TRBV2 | CATGQGNYEQYF | TGTGCCACAGGACAGGGCAACTACGAGCAGTACTTC
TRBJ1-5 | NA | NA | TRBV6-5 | CASSYSGSTGDQPQHF | TGTGCCAGCAGTTACTCGGGATCGACCGGGGATCAGCCCCAGCATTTC
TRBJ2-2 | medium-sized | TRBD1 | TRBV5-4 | CASSSRTGTGEGGELFF | TGTGCCAGCAGCTCCAGGACCGGGACAGGGGAGGGCGGGGAGCTGTTTTTT
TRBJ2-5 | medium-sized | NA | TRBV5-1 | CASSFRTVQETQYF | TGCGCCAGCAGCTTTAGGACAGTCCAAGAGACCCAGTACTTC
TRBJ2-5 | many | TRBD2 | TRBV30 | CAWRRGGAGQETQYF | TGTGCCTGGCGCCGGGGGGGCGCGGGGCAAGAGACCCAGTACTTC
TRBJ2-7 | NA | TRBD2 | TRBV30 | CAGEDSRGGIEQYF | TGTGCCGGGGAGGACTCGCGGGGGGGGATCGAGCAGTACTTC
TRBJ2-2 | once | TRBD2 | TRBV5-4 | CASSLAGGVGTGELFF | TGTGCCAGCAGCTTAGCGGGAGGTGTGGGAACCGGGGAGCTGTTTTTT
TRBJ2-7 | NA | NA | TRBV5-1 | CASSFGSSYEQYF | TGCGCCAGCAGCTTCGGAAGCTCCTACGAGCAGTACTTC
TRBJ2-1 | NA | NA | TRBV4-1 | CASSFIYNEQFF | TGCGCCAGCAGTTTCATTTACAATGAGCAGTTCTTC
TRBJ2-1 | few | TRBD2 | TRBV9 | CASSVSGGGRGANEQFF | TGTGCCAGCAGCGTCTCGGGGGGTGGGCGGGGGGCCAATGAGCAGTTCTTC
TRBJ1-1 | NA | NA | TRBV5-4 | CASSLMNRRGIGDTEAFF | TGTGCCAGCAGCCTGATGAACCGTAGGGGGATCGGGGACACTGAAGCTTTCTTT
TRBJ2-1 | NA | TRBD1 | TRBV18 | CASSPAGGYEQFF | TGTGCCAGCTCACCGGCAGGGGGCTATGAGCAGTTCTTC